The clone carrying this T cell receptor (beta chain) has a handful of counts. The antigen is undetermined. The data were obtained in a study of T-cell memory formation after mild COVID-19. Regarding the study as a whole: Largely, contracting CD4+ clones fell within CM and EM, and contracting CD8+ clones within EMRA.

V shed 6 bases and J 6 bases; nucleotides not matched to a gene: 13. Germline values: CDR1 MNHEY, CDR2 SVGAGI. The CDR3 is 16 amino acids. From 5'RACE with constant-segment primers came TCR alpha and TCR beta cDNA libraries that carried sample barcodes and UMIs. TCRdb itself ran the 5' RACE reads through MiXCR, one entry per CDR3 protein. The sample lists approximately 400,000 distinct CDR3 sequences, roughly 26% occurring once. The clonotype originates from an adult woman who had mild COVID-19 (a few samples of this study predate the infection). Cell type and time point are not known. Sequencing was performed on PBMCs or a T cell subset sorted from them (not recorded which). The gene calls are TRBV6-5 and TRBJ1-5; 8 nucleotides match TRBD1. As DNA, the CDR3 is TGTGCCAGCAGCCAGACCGCCCCAGGGGGCTCTCAGCCCCAGCATTTT. Translated: CASSQTAPGGSQPQHF.